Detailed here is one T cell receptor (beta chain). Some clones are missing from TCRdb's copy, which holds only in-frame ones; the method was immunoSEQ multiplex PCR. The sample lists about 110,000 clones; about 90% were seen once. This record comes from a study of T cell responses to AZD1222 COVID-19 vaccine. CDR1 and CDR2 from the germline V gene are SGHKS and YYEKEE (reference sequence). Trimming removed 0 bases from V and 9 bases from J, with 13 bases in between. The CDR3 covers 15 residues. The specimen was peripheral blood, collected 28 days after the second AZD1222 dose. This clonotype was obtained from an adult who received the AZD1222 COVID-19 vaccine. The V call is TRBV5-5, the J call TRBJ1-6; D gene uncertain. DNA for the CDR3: TGTGCCAGCAGCTTGGAGGGTCGTCCGAGTTCACCCCTCCACTTT. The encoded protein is CASSLEGRPSSPLHF.